The 19 T cell receptor beta chains below all came from one sample that was sequenced in a study of shared clonotypes between healthy human individuals (dated by TCRdb to 2018 to 2021). The library was obtained by the immunoSEQ multiplex PCR assay. TCRdb holds this immuneACCESS table with in-frame rearrangements only. Some clones are missing; in checked studies, unresolved V genes explain under half, and the rest has no known cause. The sample table holds more than 1,200,000 clones, of which around 98.5% were seen once. In total, the top ten clones hold over 0.3% of the sample. The sequencing sample was made of naive CD4+ T cells sorted from blood. Per the publication, the cell subset or site label means: CD45RA+ positively selected. Source of these receptors: a man younger than 40 in good health.

This clone has a single count. The gene calls are TRBV28 and TRBJ1-4; 10 positions match TRBD1. The germline CDR1 and CDR2 sequences are MDHEN and SYDVKM. This CDR3 spans 15 amino acids. Unmatched junction bases numbered 7, after V lost 5 bases and J lost 7 bases. CDR3 region: CASSARTGGSEKLFF. The CDR3 DNA is TGTGCCAGCAGTGCCCGGACAGGGGGAAGTGAAAAACTGTTTTTT. Based on the CDR3 plus reference TRBV28 and TRBJ1-4, the full variable domain is DVKVTQSSRYLVKRTGEKVFLECVQDMDHENMFWYRQDPGLGLRLIYFSYDVKMKEKGDIPEGYSVSREKKERFSLILESASTNQTSMYLCASSARTGGSEKLFFGSGTQLSVL.

The V call is TRBV7-8, the J call TRBJ2-3; D gene ambiguous. With 1 base removed from V and 2 bases from J, the gap between germline ends came to 13 bases. CDR1 is SGHVS, CDR2 FQNEAQ, per germline. This CDR3 spans 16 amino acids. CDR3 sequence: CASSLGSVTITDTQYF. CDR3 DNA sequence: TGTGCCAGCAGCTTAGGTAGTGTGACGATCACAGATACGCAGTATTTT.

Comments on this clone: An end of the junction differs from the germline gene, which may be a read error. The CDR3 sequence: CASRWTGKGSYNEQFF. CDR3 sequence (DNA): TGTGCTAGCAGGTGGACAGGGAAGGGCTCCTACAATGAGCAGTTCTTC. This chain uses TRBV7-7 with TRBJ2-1; 8 nucleotides agree with TRBD1. CDR3 length: 16 residues. The germline CDR1 and CDR2 sequences are SSHAT and FNYEAQ (reference sequence).

The chain joins TRBV28 to TRBJ1-1, with D maybe TRBD1 (5 bases). Germline values: CDR1 MDHEN, CDR2 SYDVKM. There are 16 residues in the CDR3. Trimming removed 6 bases from V and 10 bases from J, with 27 bases in between. Written as DNA, the CDR3 is TGTGCCAGCAGCCACTCCCCGGCACAGGCGGAATTGGGAGCTTTCTTT. This sequence encodes CASSHSPAQAELGAFF.

The chain is built from TRBV6-5 and TRBJ2-1; D gene uncertain. The V end was cut by 0 bases, the J end by 3 bases, with 9 bases between. The CDR3 length is 15 residues. Looked up from germline, CDR1 is MNHEY and CDR2 is SVGAGI. The CDR3 nucleotides are TGTGCCAGCAGTTACTCTTCCCCCCTCTACAATGAGCAGTTCTTC. It encodes CASSYSSPLYNEQFF.

The chain couples TRBV7-9 to TRBJ2-7; D ambiguous. V lost 1 base to trimming and J lost 5 bases, with 15 bases between them. Germline CDR1 SEHNR, CDR2 FQNEAQ (reference sequence). The CDR3 contains 15 residues. Here the CDR3 reads CASSLGPGQQNEQYF. In nucleotides, the CDR3 is TGTGCCAGCAGCTTAGGACCCGGCCAGCAAAACGAGCAGTACTTC.

This chain uses TRBV5-1 with TRBJ2-7, with 7 nucleotides matching TRBD2. Trimming took 7 bases from V and 3 from J; bases not matched to a gene: 22. The CDR3 is made up of 18 amino acids. Germline-derived CDR1 and CDR2 are SGHRS and YFSETQ. CDR3 in amino acids: CASLSLGLGGTGNYEQYF. CDR3 nucleotides: TGCGCCAGCCTAAGCTTGGGGTTGGGAGGGACGGGGAACTACGAGCAGTACTTC.

The chain carries TRBV28 and TRBJ1-1, with 7 bases aligning to TRBD1. CDR3 size: 16 residues. Germline CDR1 MDHEN, CDR2 SYDVKM. The V segment lost 5 bases and the J segment 7 bases; nucleotides outside the gene matches: 16. The DNA of the CDR3 is TGTGCCAGCAGTCCAGGACAGGCCCAACGCTCTATTGAAGCTTTCTTT. The encoded protein is CASSPGQAQRSIEAFF.

The V gene is TRBV27, the J gene TRBJ2-7, with D perhaps being TRBD1 or TRBD2 (5 bases each). Germline V gene data show CDR1 as MNHEY and CDR2 as SMNVEV (reference sequence). The CDR3 has 14 residues. Trimming stripped 6 bases from V and 3 bases from J, with 15 bases between. CDR3 sequence: CASRDSGRGYEQYF. The CDR3 bases are TGTGCCAGCAGGGATTCGGGACGGGGCTACGAGCAGTACTTC.

Note on this clone: The same CDR3 also results from other DNA sequences found in this sample. CDR3 protein: CAWSVRETQYF. The CDR3 bases are TGTGCCTGGAGTGTACGAGAGACCCAGTACTTC. The V gene is TRBV30, the J gene TRBJ2-5; D is unclear. The CDR3 is 11 residues long. V shed 0 bases and J shed 4 bases, with 3 bases lying between them. The germline CDR1 and CDR2 sequences are GTSNPN and SVGIG (reference sequence).

Only one count was recorded for this clone. The chain recombines TRBV6-1 with TRBJ2-7; no firm D call. This CDR3 contains 15 residues. The germline gives CDR1 MNHNS, CDR2 SASEGT. The V and J ends lost 6 bases and 3 bases respectively, with 18 bases between them. The CDR3 bases are TGTGCCAGCAGCATAAACGCCGGATCTCTCTACGAGCAGTACTTC. This gives the protein CASSINAGSLYEQYF.

This chain uses TRBV27 with TRBJ2-1; a possible D gene is TRBD2 (5 bases). The CDR3 is 14 residues long. Trimming removed 3 bases from V and 4 bases from J, with 10 bases in between. Germline CDR1 MNHEY, CDR2 SMNVEV (reference sequence). CDR3 loop: CASSLRGLYNEQFF. Here the CDR3 DNA reads TGTGCCAGCAGTTTGCGCGGGTTGTACAATGAGCAGTTCTTC.

This chain connects TRBV29-1 to TRBJ1-4; D not resolved. The germline V and J ends were trimmed by 4 bases and 3 bases, with 9 bases remaining between them. Germline assignment: CDR1 SQVTM and CDR2 ANQGSEA. CDR3 length equals 13 residues. The CDR3 here is CSVGKGPNEKLFF. CDR3 bases: TGCAGCGTTGGAAAGGGTCCTAATGAAAAACTGTTTTTT.

J is TRBJ2-7 and V is TRBV28; either TRBD1 or TRBD2 may supply D (5 bases each). Trimming cost V 3 bases and J 5 bases, with 11 bases left between them. Germline lookup yields CDR1 MDHEN and CDR2 SYDVKM. This CDR3 has 13 residues. CDR3 region: CASSFGWGNEQYF. The CDR3 DNA reads as TGTGCCAGCAGTTTCGGGTGGGGGAACGAGCAGTACTTC.

V is TRBV28 and J is TRBJ2-2, with no clear D. The V end lost 3 bases, the J end lost 6 bases, and 14 bases lay between the germline ends. This CDR3 contains 15 residues. CDR1 and CDR2 from the germline V gene are MDHEN and SYDVKM. The chain's CDR3 is CASSLIPTAPGELFF. The CDR3 nucleotides are TGTGCCAGCAGTTTGATCCCCACGGCCCCCGGGGAGCTGTTTTTT.

The chain employs TRBV7-9 and TRBJ2-7; D is uncertain. The V gene's germline CDR1 is SEHNR and CDR2 FQNEAQ (reference sequence). The CDR3 runs to 13 residues. Between the trimmed V and J ends, which lost 2 bases and 4 bases, there was a span of 9 bases. The CDR3: CASSLSSFYEQYF. CDR3 sequence (DNA): TGTGCCAGCAGCTTATCAAGTTTTTACGAGCAGTACTTC.

This chain joins TRBV5-4 and TRBJ2-5; tentatively, D is TRBD1 or TRBD2 (6 bases each). The CDR3 contains 15 residues. Trimming pared 5 bases from V and 5 bases from J, leaving 19 bases between. CDR1 is SGHNT, CDR2 YYREEE, per germline (reference sequence). The CDR3, as DNA: TGTGCCAGCAGGTTTAGGTCGGGGGCAGGGGAGACCCAGTACTTC. Protein sequence: CASRFRSGAGETQYF.

V is TRBV4-3 and J is TRBJ1-5; no definite D call. Trimming cost V 0 bases and J 6 bases, with 12 bases left between them. CDR1 and CDR2 (germline): LGHNA, YSLEER. The length of the CDR3 is 15 residues. Written as DNA, the CDR3 is TGCGCCAGCAGCCAAGATGGTTCAGGAACTCAGCCCCAGCATTTT. Its translation: CASSQDGSGTQPQHF.

This chain connects TRBV25-1 to TRBJ1-5; D ambiguous. CDR3 length: 13 residues. Trimming left V 3 bases short and J 4 bases short, with 7 bases between. CDR1 and CDR2 (germline): MGHDK, SYGVNS. CDR3 nucleotides: TGTGCCAGCAGTGACGGAGGGAATCAGCCCCAGCATTTT. Residues: CASSDGGNQPQHF. Filled out from reference TRBV25-1 and TRBJ1-5, the complete variable domain reads EADIYQTPRYLVIGTGKKITLECSQTMGHDKMYWYQQDPGMELHLIHYSYGVNSTEKGDLSSESTVSRIRTEHFPLTLESARPSHTSQYLCASSDGGNQPQHFGDGTRLSIL.